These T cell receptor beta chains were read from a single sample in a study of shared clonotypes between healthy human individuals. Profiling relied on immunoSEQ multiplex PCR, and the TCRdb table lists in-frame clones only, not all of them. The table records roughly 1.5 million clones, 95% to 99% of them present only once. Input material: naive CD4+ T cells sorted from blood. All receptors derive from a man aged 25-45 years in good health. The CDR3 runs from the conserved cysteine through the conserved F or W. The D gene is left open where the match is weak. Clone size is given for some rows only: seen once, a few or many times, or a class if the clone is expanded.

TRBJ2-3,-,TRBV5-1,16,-,CASSLGASPDTDTQYF,TGCGCCAGCAGCTTGGGGGCTAGCCCGGACACAGATACGCAGTATTTT
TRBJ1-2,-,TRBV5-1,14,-,CASRPIGTDYGYTF,TGCGCCAGCAGGCCGATCGGGACCGACTATGGCTACACCTTC
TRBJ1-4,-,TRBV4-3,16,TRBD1,CASSLRQGDTNEKLFF,TGCGCCAGCAGCTTAAGACAGGGCGATACTAATGAAAAACTGTTTTTT
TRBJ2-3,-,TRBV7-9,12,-,CASSLHGDTQYF,TGTGCCAGCAGCTTGCACGGAGATACGCAGTATTTT
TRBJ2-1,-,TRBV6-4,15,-,CASSTNGGTGNEQFF,TGTGCCAGCAGCACCAATGGGGGAACGGGCAATGAGCAGTTCTTC
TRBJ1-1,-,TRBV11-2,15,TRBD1,CASSATGALNTEAFF,TGTGCCAGCAGCGCCACAGGGGCGCTGAACACTGAAGCTTTCTTT
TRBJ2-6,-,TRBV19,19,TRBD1,CASSPLGQALFSGANVLTF,TGTGCCAGTAGTCCGTTGGGACAGGCGCTATTCTCTGGGGCCAACGTCCTGACTTTC
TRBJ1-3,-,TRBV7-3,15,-,CASSLWGGPGNTIYF,TGTGCCAGCAGCTTATGGGGGGGTCCTGGAAACACCATATATTTT
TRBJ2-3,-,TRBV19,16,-,CASSSGVGHVRGTQYF,TGTGCCAGTAGTAGCGGAGTCGGGCACGTCCGGGGTACGCAGTATTTT
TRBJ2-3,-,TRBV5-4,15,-,CASIQRGHSTDTQYF,TGTGCCAGCATCCAACGGGGACATAGCACAGATACGCAGTATTTT
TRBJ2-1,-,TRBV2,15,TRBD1,CASSVGQGVYNEQFF,TGTGCCAGCAGTGTCGGACAGGGGGTGTACAATGAGCAGTTCTTC
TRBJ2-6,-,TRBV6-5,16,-,CASSYSAGSGANVLTF,TGTGCCAGCAGTTACTCGGCAGGATCTGGGGCCAACGTCCTGACTTTC
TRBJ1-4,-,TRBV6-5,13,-,CASSPVFREKLFF,TGTGCCAGCAGCCCCGTCTTCCGGGAAAAACTGTTTTTT
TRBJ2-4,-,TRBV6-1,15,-,CASSASGGPVNIQYF,TGTGCCAGCAGTGCCTCCGGGGGACCGGTGAACATTCAGTACTTC
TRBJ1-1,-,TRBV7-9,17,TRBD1,CASSSDRGRILNTEAFF,TGTGCCAGCAGCTCGGACAGGGGGCGAATTCTGAACACTGAAGCTTTCTTT
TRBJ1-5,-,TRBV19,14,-,CASSITGYFEPQHF,TGTGCCAGTAGTATTACAGGGTATTTTGAGCCCCAGCATTTT
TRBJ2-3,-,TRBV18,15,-,CASSPRLGEADTQYF,TGTGCCAGCTCACCACGGCTAGGGGAGGCAGATACGCAGTATTTT
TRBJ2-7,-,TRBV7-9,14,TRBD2,CASSSGLAGYEQYF,TGTGCCAGCAGCTCGGGACTAGCGGGGTACGAGCAGTACTTC
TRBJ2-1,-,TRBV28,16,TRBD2,CASRSTSGRSYNEQFF,TGTGCCAGCAGATCCACTAGCGGGAGAAGTTACAATGAGCAGTTCTTC
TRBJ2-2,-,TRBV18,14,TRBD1,CASSRDRDTGELFF,TGTGCCAGCTCCCGCGACAGGGACACCGGGGAGCTGTTTTTT
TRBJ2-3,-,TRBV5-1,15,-,CASSFQVAPTDTQYF,TGCGCCAGCAGCTTCCAGGTCGCCCCCACAGATACGCAGTATTTT
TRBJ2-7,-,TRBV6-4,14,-,CASSARDGIYEQYF,TGTGCCAGCAGTGCCCGGGACGGAATCTACGAGCAGTACTTC
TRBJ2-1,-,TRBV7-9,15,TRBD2,CASSFSTSGYNEQFF,TGTGCCAGCAGCTTTTCCACTAGCGGGTACAATGAGCAGTTCTTC
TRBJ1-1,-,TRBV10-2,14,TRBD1,CASSLQGAQGEAFF,TGCGCCAGCAGTCTACAGGGGGCCCAGGGTGAAGCTTTCTTT
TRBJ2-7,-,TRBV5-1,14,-,CASSSDRLSNEQYF,TGCGCCAGCAGCTCAGACAGGCTGTCCAACGAGCAGTACTTC
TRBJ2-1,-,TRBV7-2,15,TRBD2,CASSQNSGGYNEQFF,TGTGCCAGCAGCCAGAATAGCGGGGGCTACAATGAGCAGTTCTTC
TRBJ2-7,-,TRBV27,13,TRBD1,CASRRQGSYEQYF,TGTGCCAGCAGGCGACAGGGCTCCTACGAGCAGTACTTC
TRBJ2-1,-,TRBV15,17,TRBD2,CATSRGRLAGVSNEQFF,TGTGCCACCAGCAGAGGGCGGCTAGCGGGAGTTTCTAATGAGCAGTTCTTC
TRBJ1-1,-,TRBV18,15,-,CASSPPSGSNTEAFF,TGTGCCAGCTCACCACCATCGGGATCGAACACTGAAGCTTTCTTT
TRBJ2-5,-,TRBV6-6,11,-,CASRQQMAQYF,TGTGCCAGCAGGCAGCAGATGGCCCAGTACTTC
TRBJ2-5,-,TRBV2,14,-,CASTDVGPQETQYF,TGTGCCAGCACCGATGTAGGGCCCCAAGAGACCCAGTACTTC
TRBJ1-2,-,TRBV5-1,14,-,CASSLEAELNGYTF,TGCGCCAGCAGCTTGGAGGCAGAGCTAAATGGCTACACCTTC
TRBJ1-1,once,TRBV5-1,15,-,CASRKFGKENTEAFF,TGCGCCAGCAGGAAGTTCGGGAAGGAGAACACTGAAGCTTTCTTT
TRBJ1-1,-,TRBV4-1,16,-,CASSQTGTPRNTEAFF,TGCGCCAGCAGCCAAACCGGGACACCTCGGAACACTGAAGCTTTCTTT
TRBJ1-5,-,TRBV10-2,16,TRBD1,CASSETTGVGNQPQHF,TGCGCCAGCAGTGAGACGACAGGGGTGGGCAATCAGCCCCAGCATTTT
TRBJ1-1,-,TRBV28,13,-,CASSLVGRTEAFF,TGTGCCAGCAGTTTGGTGGGGCGGACTGAAGCTTTCTTT
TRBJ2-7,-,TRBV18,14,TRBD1,CASSQTGGTYEQYF,TGTGCCAGCTCGCAAACAGGGGGGACCTACGAGCAGTACTTC
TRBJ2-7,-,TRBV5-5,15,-,CASSLELGASYEQYF,TGTGCCAGCAGCTTAGAACTCGGTGCCTCCTACGAGCAGTACTTC
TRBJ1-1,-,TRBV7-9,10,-,CASSANRIGF,TGTGCCAGCAGCGCCAACAGGATCGGCTTT
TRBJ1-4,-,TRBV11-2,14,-,CASSLLDGREKLFF,TGTGCCAGCAGCTTACTTGACGGAAGAGAAAAACTGTTTTTT
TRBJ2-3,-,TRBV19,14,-,CASSVGAGTDTQYF,TGTGCCAGCTCAGTGGGGGCGGGTACAGATACGCAGTATTTT
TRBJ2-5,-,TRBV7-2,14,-,CASSFQGRQETQYF,TGTGCCAGCAGCTTTCAGGGGAGGCAAGAGACCCAGTACTTC
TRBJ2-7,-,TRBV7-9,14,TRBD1,CASRSGQGSYEQYF,TGTGCCAGCCGTAGCGGACAGGGGTCCTACGAGCAGTACTTC
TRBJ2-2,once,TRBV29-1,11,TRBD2,CSVEENGLAFF,TGCAGCGTTGAAGAGAACGGACTAGCGTTTTTT
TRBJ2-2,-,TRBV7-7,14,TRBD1,CASSQDRRAGELFF,TGTGCCAGCAGTCAGGACAGGCGGGCCGGGGAGCTGTTTTTT
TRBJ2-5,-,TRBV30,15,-,CAWSVGEPGRETQYF,TGTGCCTGGAGTGTAGGAGAACCGGGGCGGGAGACCCAGTACTTC
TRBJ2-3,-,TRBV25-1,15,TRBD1,CASSEWTGGTDTQYF,TGTGCCAGCAGTGAGTGGACAGGGGGCACAGATACGCAGTATTTT
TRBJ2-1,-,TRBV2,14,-,CASSPRGPGNEQFF,TGTGCCAGCAGCCCTCGAGGACCGGGGAATGAGCAGTTCTTC
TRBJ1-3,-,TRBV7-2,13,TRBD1,CATSRGQINTIYF,TGTGCCACCTCCAGGGGGCAGATCAACACCATATATTTT